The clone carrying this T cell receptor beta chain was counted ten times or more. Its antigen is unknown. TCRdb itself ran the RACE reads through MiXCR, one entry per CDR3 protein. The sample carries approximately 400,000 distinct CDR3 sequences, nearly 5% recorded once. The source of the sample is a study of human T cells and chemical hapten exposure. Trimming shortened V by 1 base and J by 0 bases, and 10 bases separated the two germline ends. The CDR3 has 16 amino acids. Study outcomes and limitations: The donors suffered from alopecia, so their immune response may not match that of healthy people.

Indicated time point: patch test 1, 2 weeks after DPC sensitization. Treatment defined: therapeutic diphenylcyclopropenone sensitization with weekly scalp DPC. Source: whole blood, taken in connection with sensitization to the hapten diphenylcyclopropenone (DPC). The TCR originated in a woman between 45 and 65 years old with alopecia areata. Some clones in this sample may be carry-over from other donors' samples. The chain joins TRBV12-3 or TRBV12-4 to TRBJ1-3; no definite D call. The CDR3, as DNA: TGTGCCAGCAGTTTAGGAGGATTAACCTCTGGAAACACCATATATTTT. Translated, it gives CASSLGGLTSGNTIYF.